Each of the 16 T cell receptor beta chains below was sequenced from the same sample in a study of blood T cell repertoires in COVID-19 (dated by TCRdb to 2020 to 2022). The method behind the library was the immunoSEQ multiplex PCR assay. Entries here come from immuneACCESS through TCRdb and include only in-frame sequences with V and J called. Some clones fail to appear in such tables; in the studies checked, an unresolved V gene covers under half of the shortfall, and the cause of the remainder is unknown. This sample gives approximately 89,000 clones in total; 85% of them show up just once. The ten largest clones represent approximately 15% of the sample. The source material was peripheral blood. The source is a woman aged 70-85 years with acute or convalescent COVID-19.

CDR3 in DNA: TGTGCCATCAGCCTACCGGGGGTCACAGATACGCAGTATTTT. It translates to CAISLPGVTDTQYF. This rearrangement joins TRBV10-3 to TRBJ2-3, with a possible D match to TRBD2 (6 bases). The germline V gene has CDR1 ENHRY and CDR2 SYGVKD. V was clipped by 6 bases and J by 2 bases, with 12 bases between them. The CDR3 consists of 14 residues.

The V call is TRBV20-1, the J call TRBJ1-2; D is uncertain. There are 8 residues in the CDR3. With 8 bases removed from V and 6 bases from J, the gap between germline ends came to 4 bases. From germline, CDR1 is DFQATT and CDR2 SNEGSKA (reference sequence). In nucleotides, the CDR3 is TGCAGTAATAATGGCTACACCTTC. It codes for CSNNGYTF.

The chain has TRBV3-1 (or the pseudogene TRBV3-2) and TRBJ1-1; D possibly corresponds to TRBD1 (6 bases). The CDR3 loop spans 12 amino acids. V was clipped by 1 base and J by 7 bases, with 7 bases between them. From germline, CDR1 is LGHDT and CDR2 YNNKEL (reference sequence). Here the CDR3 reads CASSQGQVEAFF. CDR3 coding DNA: TGTGCCAGCAGCCAAGGACAGGTTGAAGCTTTCTTT.

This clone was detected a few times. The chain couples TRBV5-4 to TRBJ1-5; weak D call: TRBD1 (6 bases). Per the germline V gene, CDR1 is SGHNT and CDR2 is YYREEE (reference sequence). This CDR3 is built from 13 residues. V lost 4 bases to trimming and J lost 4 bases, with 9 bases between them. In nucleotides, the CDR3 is TGTGCCAGCAGCCAACAGGGAAATCAGCCCCAGCATTTT. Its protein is CASSQQGNQPQHF.

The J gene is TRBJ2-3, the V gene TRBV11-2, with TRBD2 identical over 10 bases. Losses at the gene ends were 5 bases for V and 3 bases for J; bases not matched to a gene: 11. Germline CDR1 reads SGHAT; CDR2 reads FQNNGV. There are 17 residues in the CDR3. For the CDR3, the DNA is TGTGCCAGCAGCGTCCCGGGACTAGCGAGGGTGACAGATACGCAGTATTTT. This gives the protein CASSVPGLARVTDTQYF. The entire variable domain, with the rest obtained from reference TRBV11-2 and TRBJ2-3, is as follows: EAGVAQSPRYKIIEKRQSVAFWCNPISGHATLYWYQQILGQGPKLLIQFQNNGVVDDSQLPKDRFSAERLKGVDSTLKIQPAKLEDSAVYLCASSVPGLARVTDTQYFGPGTRLTVL.

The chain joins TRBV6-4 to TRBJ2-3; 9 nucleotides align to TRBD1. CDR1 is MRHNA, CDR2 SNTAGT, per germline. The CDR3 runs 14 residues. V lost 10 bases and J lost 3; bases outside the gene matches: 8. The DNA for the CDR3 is TGTGCCACCCGGAGGGACAGGGCTACAGATACGCAGTATTTT. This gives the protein CATRRDRATDTQYF.

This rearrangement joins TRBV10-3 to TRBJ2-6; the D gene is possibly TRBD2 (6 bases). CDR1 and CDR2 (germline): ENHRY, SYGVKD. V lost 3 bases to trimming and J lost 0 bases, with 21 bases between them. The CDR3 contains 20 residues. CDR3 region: CAISDRGTPKLNSGANVLTF. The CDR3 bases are TGTGCCATCAGTGACCGGGGGACGCCTAAATTGAACTCTGGGGCCAACGTCCTGACTTTC.

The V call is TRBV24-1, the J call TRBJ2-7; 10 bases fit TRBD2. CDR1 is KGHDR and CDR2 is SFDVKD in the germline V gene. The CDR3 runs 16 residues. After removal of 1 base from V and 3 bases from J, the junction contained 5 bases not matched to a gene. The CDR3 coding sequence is TGTGCCACCAGTGATTTTTGGCTAGCGGGAGTCTACGAGCAGTACGTC. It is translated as CATSDFWLAGVYEQYV.

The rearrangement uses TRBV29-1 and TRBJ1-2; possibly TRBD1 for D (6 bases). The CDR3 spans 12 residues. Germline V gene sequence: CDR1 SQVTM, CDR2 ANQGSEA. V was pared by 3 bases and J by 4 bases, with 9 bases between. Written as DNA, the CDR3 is TGCAGCGTTGATGAGGGGGTCTATGGCTACACCTTC. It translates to CSVDEGVYGYTF.

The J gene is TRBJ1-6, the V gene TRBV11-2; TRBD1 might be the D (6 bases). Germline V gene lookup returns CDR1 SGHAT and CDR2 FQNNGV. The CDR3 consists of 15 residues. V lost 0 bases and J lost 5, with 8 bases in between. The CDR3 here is CASSLEAGDNSPLHF. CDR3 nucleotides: TGTGCCAGCAGCTTAGAGGCAGGGGATAATTCACCCCTCCACTTT.

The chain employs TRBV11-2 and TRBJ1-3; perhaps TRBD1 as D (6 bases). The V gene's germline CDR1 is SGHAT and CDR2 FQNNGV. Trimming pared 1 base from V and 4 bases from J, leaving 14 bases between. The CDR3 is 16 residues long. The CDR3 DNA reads TGTGCCAGCAGCTTAGTATCAGGGGTCGGCGGAAACACCATATATTTT. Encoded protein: CASSLVSGVGGNTIYF.

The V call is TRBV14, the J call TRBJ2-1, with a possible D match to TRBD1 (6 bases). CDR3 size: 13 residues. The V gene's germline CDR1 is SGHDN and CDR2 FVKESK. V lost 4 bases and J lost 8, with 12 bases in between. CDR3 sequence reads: CASSRQVGDEQFF. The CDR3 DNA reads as TGTGCCAGCAGCCGACAGGTAGGCGATGAGCAGTTCTTC.

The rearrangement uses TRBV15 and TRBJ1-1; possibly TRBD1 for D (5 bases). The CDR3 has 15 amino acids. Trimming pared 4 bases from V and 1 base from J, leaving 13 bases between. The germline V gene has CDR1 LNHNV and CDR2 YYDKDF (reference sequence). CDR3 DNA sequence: TGTGCCACCAGCATAAATGCGCAGGGGAACACTGAAGCTTTCTTT. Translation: CATSINAQGNTEAFF.

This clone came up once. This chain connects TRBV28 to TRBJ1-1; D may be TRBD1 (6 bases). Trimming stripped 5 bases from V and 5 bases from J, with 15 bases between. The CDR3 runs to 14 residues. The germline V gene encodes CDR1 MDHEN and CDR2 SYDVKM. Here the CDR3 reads CASSRGGAPTEAFF. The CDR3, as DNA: TGTGCCAGCAGTCGTGGGGGGGCGCCGACTGAAGCTTTCTTT.

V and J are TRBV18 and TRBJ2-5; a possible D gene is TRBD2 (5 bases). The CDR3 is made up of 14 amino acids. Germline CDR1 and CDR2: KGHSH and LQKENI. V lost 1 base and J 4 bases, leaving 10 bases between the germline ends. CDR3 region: CASSPRAGRETQYF. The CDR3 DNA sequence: TGTGCCAGCTCACCACGGGCTGGGAGAGAGACCCAGTACTTC. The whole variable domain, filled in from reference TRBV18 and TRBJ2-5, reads NAGVMQNPRHLVRRRGQEARLRCSPMKGHSHVYWYRQLPEEGLKFMVYLQKENIIDESGMPKERFSAEFPKEGPSILRIQQVVRGDSAAYFCASSPRAGRETQYFGPGTRLLVL.

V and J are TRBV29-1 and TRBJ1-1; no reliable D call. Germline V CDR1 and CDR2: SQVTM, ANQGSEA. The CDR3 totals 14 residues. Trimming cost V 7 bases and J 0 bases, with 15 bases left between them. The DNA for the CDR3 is TGCAGCGGTTCCGCCGCGGATTTGAACACTGAAGCTTTCTTT. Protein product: CSGSAADLNTEAFF.